This T cell receptor (beta chain) was captured in a study of blood T cell repertoires in COVID-19. Across the whole study: In each case, the material was cDNA or gDNA derived from T cells, B-cell-depleted T cells, or PBMCs.

Methods used by the authors: Nucleated cell counts were estimated from reference gene primer amplification. Sequencing used immunoSEQ multiplex PCR; TCRdb keeps in-frame clones, though not all of them. V and J calls and clone size are given by that table; D and trimming were obtained from the DNA. Here the sample spans 130,000 or so clones, around 89% being singletons. With 4 bases clipped from V and 4 bases from J, the junction kept 7 bases outside the gene matches. This CDR3 is 15 amino acids long. Germline loops: CDR1 SGHDT, CDR2 YYEEEE. The receptor comes from a human donor in a cohort sampled during active COVID-19. What was sequenced was peripheral blood. The rearrangement joins TRBV5-6 to TRBJ1-2, with 10 bases fitting TRBD1. The CDR3 sequence is CASSPGQGSFYGYTF. In DNA, the CDR3 is TGTGCCAGCAGCCCGGGACAGGGGTCATTCTATGGCTACACCTTC.